Listed below are T cell receptor beta chains from one sample, sequenced in a study of T cells in pancreatic ductal adenocarcinoma. The protocol was immunoSEQ multiplex PCR, while the TCRdb copy is restricted to in-frame clones and leaves out a portion. The table records approximately 97,000 clones, around 96% of them present only once. Sample: PBMCs. The receptors derive from a human donor with pancreatic ductal adenocarcinoma. CDR3s include the opening cysteine and the closing phenylalanine or tryptophan. The order of the fields is V gene, clone size, J gene, D gene, CDR3 DNA, CDR3 protein. D genes are given only for firm matches. Part of the rows lack a size; the others show once, few, many or a class for expanded clones.

V gene: TRBV18; clone size: .; J gene: TRBJ2-7; D gene: .; CDR3 DNA: TGTGCCAGCCAACCCGGGGACACCTACGAGCAGTACTTC; CDR3 protein: CASQPGDTYEQYF
V gene: TRBV9; clone size: .; J gene: TRBJ2-2; D gene: .; CDR3 DNA: TGTGCCAGCAGTTTAAACACGAACACCGGGGAGCTGTTTTTT; CDR3 protein: CASSLNTNTGELFF
V gene: TRBV28; clone size: once; J gene: TRBJ2-7; D gene: .; CDR3 DNA: TGTGCCAGCAGTTCCTCGGGAAGCGACGAGCAGTACTTC; CDR3 protein: CASSSSGSDEQYF
V gene: TRBV29-1; clone size: .; J gene: TRBJ2-3; D gene: TRBD2; CDR3 DNA: TGCAGCGGATCGGGAGGGCCGCTAGATACGCAGTATTTT; CDR3 protein: CSGSGGPLDTQYF
V gene: TRBV19; clone size: .; J gene: TRBJ2-3; D gene: .; CDR3 DNA: TGTGCCAGTAGTAGGGGGGGGCAATTCACAGATACGCAGTATTTT; CDR3 protein: CASSRGGQFTDTQYF
V gene: TRBV2; clone size: .; J gene: TRBJ2-2; D gene: TRBD2; CDR3 DNA: TGTGCCAGCAGTTCACTAGCGGGAGGGCTTGGCGGGGAGCTGTTTTTT; CDR3 protein: CASSSLAGGLGGELFF
V gene: TRBV28; clone size: .; J gene: TRBJ2-7; D gene: TRBD1; CDR3 DNA: TGTGCCAGCAGTCAGACCGGGACAGGGTCTCACGAGCAGTACTTC; CDR3 protein: CASSQTGTGSHEQYF
V gene: TRBV30; clone size: .; J gene: TRBJ2-5; D gene: .; CDR3 DNA: TGTGCCTGGAGTGTACGTCGGGATGGGGGCACGGAGACCCAGTACTTC; CDR3 protein: CAWSVRRDGGTETQYF
V gene: TRBV29-1; clone size: .; J gene: TRBJ2-5; D gene: TRBD1; CDR3 DNA: TGCAGCGTGACTGGACAGGGCGGGAAGACCCAGTACTTC; CDR3 protein: CSVTGQGGKTQYF
V gene: TRBV7-3; clone size: .; J gene: TRBJ2-1; D gene: .; CDR3 DNA: TGTGCCAGCAGCTTAATCTTTACTAGCTCCTACAATGAGCAGTTCTTC; CDR3 protein: CASSLIFTSSYNEQFF
V gene: TRBV6-1; clone size: .; J gene: TRBJ2-5; D gene: .; CDR3 DNA: TGTGCCAGCAGTGAAGTTGGGCTCCAAGAGACCCAGTACTTC; CDR3 protein: CASSEVGLQETQYF
V gene: TRBV4-1; clone size: .; J gene: TRBJ1-1; D gene: TRBD1; CDR3 DNA: TGCGCCAGCAGCCATCTGGACAGGGGAACTGAAGCTTTCTTT; CDR3 protein: CASSHLDRGTEAFF
V gene: TRBV7-7; clone size: .; J gene: TRBJ2-2; D gene: .; CDR3 DNA: TGTGCTAGCAGCCCCTCCGGGGGTTTCACCGGGGAGCTGTTTTTT; CDR3 protein: CASSPSGGFTGELFF
V gene: TRBV4-1; clone size: .; J gene: TRBJ1-3; D gene: .; CDR3 DNA: TGCGCCAGCAGCCAAGATTGGGGGCAAGGAAACACCATATATTTT; CDR3 protein: CASSQDWGQGNTIYF
V gene: TRBV19; clone size: .; J gene: TRBJ1-5; D gene: TRBD1; CDR3 DNA: TGTGCCAGTAGCCGGACAGGGGACAGCAATCAGCCCCAGCATTTT; CDR3 protein: CASSRTGDSNQPQHF
V gene: TRBV5-1; clone size: .; J gene: TRBJ2-7; D gene: .; CDR3 DNA: TGCGCCAGCAGCCGAGCCGGGACAAACTCCTACGAGCAGTACTTC; CDR3 protein: CASSRAGTNSYEQYF
V gene: TRBV9; clone size: .; J gene: TRBJ2-7; D gene: TRBD1; CDR3 DNA: TGTGCCAGCAGCCCTCGGGACAGTGCCACCTACGAGCAGTACTTC; CDR3 protein: CASSPRDSATYEQYF
V gene: TRBV10-3; clone size: .; J gene: TRBJ2-3; D gene: TRBD2; CDR3 DNA: TGTGCCATCAGGGGAGACCGAGGAGATCTAGCGGGAGTAACGCAGTATTTT; CDR3 protein: CAIRGDRGDLAGVTQYF
V gene: TRBV28; clone size: .; J gene: TRBJ1-4; D gene: .; CDR3 DNA: TGTGCCAGCAGGAGGCCCTCAACTAATGAAAAACTGTTTTTT; CDR3 protein: CASRRPSTNEKLFF
V gene: TRBV5-1; clone size: .; J gene: TRBJ1-1; D gene: .; CDR3 DNA: TGCGCCAGCAGCTTGGCAGTAAACACTGAAGCTTTCTTT; CDR3 protein: CASSLAVNTEAFF
V gene: TRBV6-1; clone size: .; J gene: TRBJ1-2; D gene: TRBD1; CDR3 DNA: TGTGCCAGCAGTGGCACGACAGGGAGAGGGGCCCGGGGGTATGGCTACACCTTC; CDR3 protein: CASSGTTGRGARGYGYTF
V gene: TRBV30; clone size: .; J gene: TRBJ2-5; D gene: .; CDR3 DNA: TGTGCCTGGAGACCGGGTCAGCCGGGGGAGACCCAGTACTTC; CDR3 protein: CAWRPGQPGETQYF
V gene: TRBV5-6; clone size: .; J gene: TRBJ1-1; D gene: .; CDR3 DNA: TGTGCCAGCAGCTTGGCACAGGCGGGGGGGGCTTTCTTT; CDR3 protein: CASSLAQAGGAFF
V gene: TRBV9; clone size: .; J gene: TRBJ2-2; D gene: TRBD1; CDR3 DNA: TGTGCCAGCAGCGCCACGGGACAGGAGGCCGGGGAGCTGTTTTTT; CDR3 protein: CASSATGQEAGELFF
V gene: TRBV18; clone size: .; J gene: TRBJ2-5; D gene: TRBD1; CDR3 DNA: TGTGCCAGCTCACCCTCCGGGACAGAAGAGACCCAGTACTTC; CDR3 protein: CASSPSGTEETQYF
V gene: TRBV6-6; clone size: .; J gene: TRBJ2-1; D gene: .; CDR3 DNA: TGTGCCAGCACAGGGATGGATGAGCAGTTCTTC; CDR3 protein: CASTGMDEQFF
V gene: TRBV7-2; clone size: .; J gene: TRBJ2-5; D gene: TRBD2; CDR3 DNA: TGTGCCAGCAAACTAGCGTCTATTCAAGAGACCCAGTACTTC; CDR3 protein: CASKLASIQETQYF
V gene: TRBV14; clone size: .; J gene: TRBJ2-3; D gene: TRBD1; CDR3 DNA: TGTGCCAGCAGCCAGGACAGGGGCCCCCTCCCGTATTTT; CDR3 protein: CASSQDRGPLPYF
V gene: TRBV5-1; clone size: .; J gene: TRBJ2-1; D gene: TRBD2; CDR3 DNA: TGCGCCAGCAGCTTCGTTGGACTAGCGGGAGGTAGTGAGCAGTTCTTC; CDR3 protein: CASSFVGLAGGSEQFF
V gene: TRBV4-1; clone size: .; J gene: TRBJ2-7; D gene: TRBD1; CDR3 DNA: TGCGCCAGCAGCCAAGGACAGGGGACGAAGGAAAACGAGCAGTACTTC; CDR3 protein: CASSQGQGTKENEQYF
V gene: TRBV28; clone size: .; J gene: TRBJ1-2; D gene: .; CDR3 DNA: TGTGCCAGCAGTTTCGGGGGGCTGGGGAATGGCTACACCTTC; CDR3 protein: CASSFGGLGNGYTF
V gene: TRBV25-1; clone size: .; J gene: TRBJ2-3; D gene: TRBD2; CDR3 DNA: TGTGCCAGCAGTGGTCGGACTAGCGGCTTTATCGCGCAGTATTTT; CDR3 protein: CASSGRTSGFIAQYF
V gene: TRBV11-2; clone size: .; J gene: TRBJ2-7; D gene: TRBD1; CDR3 DNA: TGTGCCAGCAGCTTAGGTAACGGACAGGGCGTCCCCTCCTACGAGCAGTACTTC; CDR3 protein: CASSLGNGQGVPSYEQYF
V gene: TRBV27; clone size: .; J gene: TRBJ2-5; D gene: TRBD2; CDR3 DNA: TGTGCCAGCAGTCGGCTAGCGGGAGGGGAGACCCAGTACTTC; CDR3 protein: CASSRLAGGETQYF
V gene: TRBV6-6; clone size: .; J gene: TRBJ2-5; D gene: TRBD2; CDR3 DNA: TGTGCCAGCAGTTACTCGATTGGGAGGGCAGAGACCCAGTACTTC; CDR3 protein: CASSYSIGRAETQYF
V gene: TRBV4-2; clone size: .; J gene: TRBJ2-3; D gene: TRBD2; CDR3 DNA: TGTGCCAGCAGCCCTACGGGAGGGCAAGCAGATACGCAGTATTTT; CDR3 protein: CASSPTGGQADTQYF
V gene: TRBV29-1; clone size: .; J gene: TRBJ1-2; D gene: TRBD1; CDR3 DNA: TGCAGCGTAGGGACAGGGTCCGACTATGGCTACACCTTC; CDR3 protein: CSVGTGSDYGYTF
V gene: TRBV19; clone size: .; J gene: TRBJ2-7; D gene: .; CDR3 DNA: TGTGCCAGTAGTATCCAGGGGGGCTCCTACGAGCAGTACTTC; CDR3 protein: CASSIQGGSYEQYF
V gene: TRBV15; clone size: .; J gene: TRBJ2-7; D gene: TRBD1; CDR3 DNA: TGTGCCACCAGCAGAGGGGACAGCTACGAGCAGTACTTC; CDR3 protein: CATSRGDSYEQYF
V gene: TRBV18; clone size: .; J gene: TRBJ2-5; D gene: .; CDR3 DNA: TGTGCCAGCTCACCACAAGGGGCTCAAGAGACCCAGTACTTC; CDR3 protein: CASSPQGAQETQYF
V gene: TRBV19; clone size: .; J gene: TRBJ2-3; D gene: TRBD2; CDR3 DNA: TGTGCCAGTAGTATGTCTAGCGGGATCACAGATACGCAGTATTTT; CDR3 protein: CASSMSSGITDTQYF
V gene: TRBV21-1; clone size: .; J gene: TRBJ2-7; D gene: .; CDR3 DNA: TGTGCCAGCAGCAATCTGTTAGGGTCGGGGACAGGTCTCTACGAGCAGTACTTC; CDR3 protein: CASSNLLGSGTGLYEQYF
V gene: TRBV11-1; clone size: once; J gene: TRBJ2-2; D gene: .; CDR3 DNA: TGTGCCAGCAGCATTAGCGGAGGCCGGAACACCGGGGAGCTGTTTTTT; CDR3 protein: CASSISGGRNTGELFF
V gene: TRBV9; clone size: .; J gene: TRBJ1-1; D gene: TRBD1; CDR3 DNA: TGTGCCAGCACGACAGGGCTGAACACTGAAGCTTTCTTT; CDR3 protein: CASTTGLNTEAFF
V gene: TRBV30; clone size: .; J gene: TRBJ2-1; D gene: .; CDR3 DNA: TGTGCCTGGAACGCCGAGAGGGAGCAGTTCTTC; CDR3 protein: CAWNAEREQFF